This TCR beta chain was recorded in a study of blood T cell repertoires in COVID-19. Study context: From T cells, B-cell-depleted T cells, or PBMCs came the material, which was cDNA or gDNA.

This clone showed up just a few times. TCRdb's table, derived via immunoSEQ multiplex PCR, lists solely in-frame clones and lacks some. The table shows about 300,000 clones, with under 90% occurring only once. The sequence was collected from a woman aged 50 to 60 who had recovered from COVID-19. Sequenced: peripheral blood.

CDR3 sequence: CASFQGGSGANVLTF. For the CDR3, the DNA is TGCGCCAGCTTCCAGGGAGGCTCTGGGGCCAACGTCCTGACTTTC. This chain links TRBV5-1 with TRBJ2-6; possible D gene TRBD2, 6 bases. This CDR3 has 15 residues. Trimming pared 7 bases from V and 0 bases from J, leaving 11 bases between. The germline V gene has CDR1 SGHRS and CDR2 YFSETQ.